The following is a T cell receptor (beta chain) sequence with its context. This clonotype has a count of ten or more. Its cognate antigen has yet to be identified. Base qualities are not provided; no much larger clone lies one nucleotide away. This record belongs to a study of regulatory T cells in long-lasting Graves disease (dated by TCRdb to the early 2020s). General notes on the study: To count as having persistent Graves' disease, a patient had to have received antithyroid drug treatment for over 5 years with TSH receptor autoantibodies remaining persistently positive. The study took place in China and was registered as a clinical trial. A total of approximately 35 samples were covered by TCR sequencing, comprising around 13 persistent and approximately 20 newly diagnosed Graves' disease patients. Persistent Graves' disease patients in the clinical cohort had taken antithyroid drugs for 9.5 to 13 years on average. Persistent Graves' disease patients were compared with newly diagnosed Graves' disease patients by peripheral blood TCR sequencing and RNA sequencing.

According to the study, the label for this sample's time point signals: persistent/refractory GD, antithyroid drugs over 5 years with positive TRAb. RNA was extracted from PBMCs in TRIzol for both TCR sequencing and RNA sequencing. Graves' disease was diagnosed according to American Thyroid Association guidelines. Patients were recruited from an endocrinology department in Xi'an, China. Each patient gave approximately 9 milliliters of peripheral blood, collected in an EDTA anticoagulant tube. Ficoll Paque Plus density gradient separation was used to isolate PBMCs, and no further T cell sorting was done. An Agilent 2100 Bioanalyzer and agarose gel were used to check RNA quality, while a NanoDrop 2000 measured RNA concentration. Preparation of the library involved multiplex PCR. Sequencing instrument: Illumina HiSeq 4000. To build TCR beta libraries, CDR3 regions were amplified by Arm-PCR using iRepertoire HTBI primers. Before sequencing, the PCR products went through gel purification. The paper's data handling went like this. Across samples, 62 TRBV and 13 to 15 TRBJ segments were identified and used for gene usage analysis of CDR3 amino acid clonotypes. COPE and FqMerger were used to merge filtered high-quality paired reads into contigs. BLAST was used to align contigs to IMGT TRBV, TRBD and TRBJ reference genes, and CDR3 was defined according to IMGT. Clonotypes above 0.1% frequency were classified as highly expanded clones. Shannon entropy served as the measure of repertoire diversity, while the Gini coefficient captured V-J evenness. Public clonotypes were defined as clonotypes shared by more than one individual. TCRdb's own reprocessing of the public reads used fastp at Q25 and MiXCR and kept productive beta chains. Under each unique CDR3 protein, matching rows form one entry showing the most common genes and DNA. It is TCRdb's table, rather than the study itself, that gives the V and J calls and clone size. For this sample there are 400,000 to 600,000 distinct CDR3 sequences; roughly 21% appear just once. The top ten clonotypes cover more than 6% of the sample.

The paper's findings and limits, for the study overall: Preferential use of TRBV28, TRBJ1-2 and TRBJ2-5 was observed in persistent disease, whereas TRBV20-1 and TRBJ2-1 were favored in newly diagnosed disease. Compared with newly diagnosed patients, patients with persistent Graves' disease had lower TCR Shannon entropy and fewer highly expanded clones, which suggests clonal expansion. The study examined only peripheral blood because the primary lesion, thyroid tissue, could not be accessed. More public clonotypes were shared among persistent patients (2,741) than among newly diagnosed patients (over 900). Sequencing and analysis were limited to the TCR beta chain. As a limitation, the authors acknowledged that the small sample size may reduce accuracy.

The germline V gene yields LGHNA for CDR1 and YNFKEQ for CDR2. Trimming takes 2 bases off V and 3 bases off J; junction bases not matched to a gene: 6. The CDR3 runs 15 amino acids, cysteine and phenylalanine included. Only the CDR3 portion is preserved as DNA: 45 bases, with reading frame beginning at the first base. The sample in question was peripheral blood mononuclear cells (PBMCs), obtained when the disease was refractory, from a patient treated with antithyroid drugs. The clonotype originates from a female donor with Graves disease. The chain is encoded by TRBV4-2 joined to TRBJ1-2; 7 bases in between match TRBD1. CDR3 reads: CASSQLGGWDYGYTF. The DNA reads as follows: TGTGCCAGCAGCCAATTAGGGGGCTGGGACTATGGCTACACCTTC.